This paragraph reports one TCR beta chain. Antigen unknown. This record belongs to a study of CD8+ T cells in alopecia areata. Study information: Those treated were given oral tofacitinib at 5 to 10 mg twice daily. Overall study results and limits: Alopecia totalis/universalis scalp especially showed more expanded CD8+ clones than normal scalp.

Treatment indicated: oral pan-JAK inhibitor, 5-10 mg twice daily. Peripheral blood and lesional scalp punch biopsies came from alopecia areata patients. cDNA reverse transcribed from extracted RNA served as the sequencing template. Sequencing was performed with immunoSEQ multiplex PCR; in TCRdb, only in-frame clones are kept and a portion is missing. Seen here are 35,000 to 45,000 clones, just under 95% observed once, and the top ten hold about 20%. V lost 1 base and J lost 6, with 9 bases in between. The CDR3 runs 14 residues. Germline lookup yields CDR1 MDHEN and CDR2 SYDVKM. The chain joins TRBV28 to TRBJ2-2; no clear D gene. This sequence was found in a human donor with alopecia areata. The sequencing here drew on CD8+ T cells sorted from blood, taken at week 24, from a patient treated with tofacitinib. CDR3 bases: TGTGCCAGCAGTTTATCCGGACGGGCCGGGGAGCTGTTTTTT. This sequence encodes CASSLSGRAGELFF.